This T cell receptor (beta chain) was captured by sequencing in a study of T cell changes during pregnancy in multiple sclerosis. Some clones are missing from TCRdb's copy, which holds only in-frame ones; the method was immunoSEQ multiplex PCR. This sample has under 45,000 clones; about 88% occur once, and the top ten carry approximately 4%. Trimming shortened V by 6 bases and J by 4 bases, and 16 bases separated the two germline ends. The CDR3 is made up of 15 amino acids. The germline V gene has CDR1 SGHDN and CDR2 FVKESK. The rearrangement uses TRBV14 and TRBJ2-1; D is possibly TRBD1 (7 bases). This material consisted of CD8+ T cells from peripheral blood mononuclear cells, taken in the first trimester of pregnancy. This TCR was recovered from a female donor with multiple sclerosis, enrolled in a pregnancy study. The CDR3 loop is CASSPGGPLYNEQFF. The CDR3 region has the DNA TGTGCCAGCAGTCCAGGGGGGCCGTTATACAATGAGCAGTTCTTC. The full variable domain, completed using reference TRBV14 and TRBJ2-1, is EAGVTQFPSHSVIEKGQTVTLRCDPISGHDNLYWYRRVMGKEIKFLLHFVKESKQDESGMPNNRFLAERTGGTYSTLKVQPAELEDSGVYFCASSPGGPLYNEQFFGPGTRLTVL.